These T cell receptor beta chains were read from a single sample in a study of cytomegalovirus exposure and HLA in healthy donors. Measured with immunoSEQ multiplex PCR; TCRdb has only the in-frame clones, and not every one. The sample gives roughly 100,000 clones, more than 60% of which show up once; about 1.9% is in the top ten. Material for sequencing was PBMCs. The receptors were sampled from a man aged 25 to 40 in good health and CMV-seronegative. Both conserved end residues are part of each CDR3. D genes are given only for firm matches. The listing skips clone size in some rows; elsewhere it reads once, few, many or a size class.

d_call: TRBD2; clone_size: few; v_call: TRBV7-3; cdr3_length: 15; j_call: TRBJ2-7; cdr3_aa: CASSLGTSGTYEQYF; cdr3_nt: TGTGCCAGCAGCTTAGGGACTAGCGGGACCTACGAGCAGTACTTC
d_call: .; clone_size: .; v_call: TRBV4-1; cdr3_length: 15; j_call: TRBJ1-5; cdr3_aa: CASSQVSFPPSPQHF; cdr3_nt: TGCGCCAGCAGCCAAGTAAGCTTCCCCCCTAGTCCCCAGCATTTT
d_call: .; clone_size: .; v_call: TRBV5-1; cdr3_length: 16; j_call: TRBJ2-2; cdr3_aa: CASSSWGPPSTGELFF; cdr3_nt: TGCGCCAGCAGCTCTTGGGGGCCCCCTAGCACCGGGGAGCTGTTTTTT
d_call: .; clone_size: .; v_call: TRBV13; cdr3_length: 14; j_call: TRBJ2-1; cdr3_aa: CASSFPRTTNEQFF; cdr3_nt: TGTGCCAGCAGCTTTCCTCGGACAACAAATGAGCAGTTCTTC
d_call: TRBD1; clone_size: .; v_call: TRBV6-5; cdr3_length: 13; j_call: TRBJ1-6; cdr3_aa: CASSPRQGPPLHF; cdr3_nt: TGTGCCAGCAGCCCCAGACAGGGTCCACCCCTCCACTTT
d_call: .; clone_size: once; v_call: TRBV19; cdr3_length: 13; j_call: TRBJ1-5; cdr3_aa: CASSLDTLQPQHF; cdr3_nt: TGTGCCAGTAGTCTTGACACGTTGCAGCCCCAGCATTTT
d_call: .; clone_size: .; v_call: TRBV15; cdr3_length: 14; j_call: TRBJ2-3; cdr3_aa: CATSRALSVDTQYF; cdr3_nt: TGTGCCACCAGCAGAGCCTTAAGCGTAGATACGCAGTATTTT
d_call: .; clone_size: .; v_call: TRBV14; cdr3_length: 14; j_call: TRBJ1-2; cdr3_aa: CASSPTGPDYGYTF; cdr3_nt: TGTGCCAGCAGCCCGACAGGTCCTGACTATGGCTACACCTTC
d_call: TRBD1; clone_size: .; v_call: TRBV13; cdr3_length: 16; j_call: TRBJ2-3; cdr3_aa: CASSFRTGQGTDTQYF; cdr3_nt: TGTGCCAGCAGCTTTAGGACAGGTCAAGGCACAGATACGCAGTATTTT
d_call: .; clone_size: few; v_call: TRBV1; cdr3_length: 15; j_call: TRBJ2-1; cdr3_aa: CTSSHGGSVYNEQFF; cdr3_nt: TGCACCAGCAGCCACGGCGGGAGTGTTTACAATGAGCAGTTCTTC
d_call: .; clone_size: .; v_call: TRBV5-1; cdr3_length: 12; j_call: TRBJ2-5; cdr3_aa: CASSTPEETQYF; cdr3_nt: TGCGCCAGCAGCACCCCAGAAGAGACCCAGTACTTC
d_call: TRBD1; clone_size: .; v_call: TRBV5-1; cdr3_length: 14; j_call: TRBJ2-7; cdr3_aa: CASSLGDRANEQYF; cdr3_nt: TGCGCCAGCAGCTTGGGGGACAGGGCCAACGAGCAGTACTTC
d_call: .; clone_size: few; v_call: TRBV6-8; cdr3_length: 13; j_call: TRBJ2-3; cdr3_aa: CASRPYREDTQYF; cdr3_nt: TGTGCCAGCAGACCATACAGGGAAGATACGCAGTATTTT
d_call: .; clone_size: .; v_call: TRBV6-1; cdr3_length: 15; j_call: TRBJ2-1; cdr3_aa: CASSEAWASYNEQFF; cdr3_nt: TGTGCCAGCAGTGAAGCTTGGGCCTCCTACAATGAGCAGTTCTTC
d_call: .; clone_size: .; v_call: TRBV11-3; cdr3_length: 13; j_call: TRBJ1-3; cdr3_aa: CASSQGRGNTIYF; cdr3_nt: TGTGCCAGCAGTCAGGGAAGGGGAAACACCATATATTTT
d_call: .; clone_size: once; v_call: TRBV27; cdr3_length: 13; j_call: TRBJ2-5; cdr3_aa: CATSIFIGETQYF; cdr3_nt: TGTGCCACCAGCATTTTCATCGGGGAGACCCAGTACTTC
d_call: .; clone_size: few; v_call: TRBV4-1; cdr3_length: 16; j_call: TRBJ2-7; cdr3_aa: CASSQDWGQGIYEQYF; cdr3_nt: TGCGCCAGCAGCCAAGATTGGGGGCAGGGGATCTACGAGCAGTACTTC
d_call: TRBD2; clone_size: once; v_call: TRBV27; cdr3_length: 16; j_call: TRBJ2-7; cdr3_aa: CASSPSAGAQGYEQYF; cdr3_nt: TGTGCCAGCAGTCCGTCAGCGGGAGCCCAAGGCTACGAGCAGTACTTC
d_call: TRBD1; clone_size: .; v_call: TRBV30; cdr3_length: 13; j_call: TRBJ1-2; cdr3_aa: CAWNTGTGAGYTF; cdr3_nt: TGTGCCTGGAATACCGGGACAGGGGCCGGCTACACCTTC
d_call: .; clone_size: .; v_call: TRBV7-2; cdr3_length: 13; j_call: TRBJ1-5; cdr3_aa: CASSPTGNQPQHF; cdr3_nt: TGTGCCAGCAGCCCGACGGGTAATCAGCCCCAGCATTTT
d_call: .; clone_size: few; v_call: TRBV2; cdr3_length: 15; j_call: TRBJ2-2; cdr3_aa: CASSERDLDTGELFF; cdr3_nt: TGTGCCAGCAGTGAACGGGATTTGGACACCGGGGAGCTGTTTTTT
d_call: .; clone_size: .; v_call: TRBV15; cdr3_length: 14; j_call: TRBJ2-5; cdr3_aa: CATSREDARETQYF; cdr3_nt: TGTGCCACCAGCAGGGAGGACGCGAGAGAGACCCAGTACTTC
d_call: .; clone_size: .; v_call: TRBV4-1; cdr3_length: 16; j_call: TRBJ2-3; cdr3_aa: CASSQEEASGTDTQYF; cdr3_nt: TGCGCCAGCAGCCAAGAGGAAGCGAGTGGGACAGATACGCAGTATTTT
d_call: .; clone_size: once; v_call: TRBV7-9; cdr3_length: 14; j_call: TRBJ1-1; cdr3_aa: CASSPLGAAAGAFF; cdr3_nt: TGTGCCAGCAGCCCCTTGGGGGCGGCTGCGGGAGCTTTCTTT
d_call: TRBD2; clone_size: .; v_call: TRBV18; cdr3_length: 14; j_call: TRBJ2-1; cdr3_aa: CASHQSGGSREQFF; cdr3_nt: TGTGCCAGTCATCAATCTGGCGGGAGCCGGGAGCAGTTCTTC
d_call: .; clone_size: once; v_call: TRBV7-6; cdr3_length: 14; j_call: TRBJ1-4; cdr3_aa: CASSLRTANEKLFF; cdr3_nt: TGTGCCAGCAGCTTAAGGACAGCTAATGAAAAACTGTTTTTT